One and the same sample provided the 17 T cell receptor beta chains below, sequenced in a study of control samples from healthy donors and cancer patients. Generated by immunoSEQ multiplex PCR, the TCRdb table keeps only in-frame clones and is missing some. The sample holds 55,000 to 80,000 clones, around nine tenths seen once. Sequenced sample: PBMCs. The receptors come from a man in his 60s with colorectal cancer.

This clone was picked up one time. The rearrangement links TRBV6-5 to TRBJ2-1; weak D call: TRBD2 (5 bases). CDR3 size: 16 residues. The germline gives CDR1 MNHEY, CDR2 SVGAGI. V was clipped by 0 bases and J by 0 bases, with 9 bases between them. The DNA of the CDR3 is TGTGCCAGCAGTTACTCGCCGGGGAACTCCTACAATGAGCAGTTCTTC. It codes for CASSYSPGNSYNEQFF.

The V call is TRBV5-1, the J call TRBJ1-3; 10 nucleotides match TRBD1. The CDR3 is 15 amino acids. V shed 4 bases, J shed 4 bases, and the junction held 5 bases outside the gene matches. CDR1 and CDR2 from the germline V gene are SGHRS and YFSETQ. This CDR3 reads CASSLDRGAGNTIYF. CDR3 bases: TGCGCCAGCAGCCTGGACAGGGGGGCAGGAAACACCATATATTTT. The full variable domain, in which reference TRBV5-1 and TRBJ1-3 provide the parts outside the CDR3, is KAGVTQTPRYLIKTRGQQVTLSCSPISGHRSVSWYQQTPGQGLQFLFEYFSETQRNKGNFPGRFSGRQFSNSRSEMNVSTLELGDSALYLCASSLDRGAGNTIYFGEGSWLTVV.

This sequence joins TRBV6-1 and TRBJ2-1; 11 nucleotides agree with TRBD2. This CDR3 has 15 residues. Trimming took 2 bases from V and 4 from J; bases not matched to a gene: 1. Germline CDR1 MNHNS, CDR2 SASEGT. CDR3 DNA: TGTGCCAGCAGTGAACTAGCGGGGGGATACAATGAGCAGTTCTTC. Its protein product is CASSELAGGYNEQFF.

The chain combines TRBV3-1 (or the pseudogene TRBV3-2) with TRBJ2-7, with 8 bases lining up with TRBD1. V lost 4 bases to trimming and J lost 4 bases; unmatched junction nucleotides: 3. The V gene's germline CDR1 is LGHDT and CDR2 YNNKEL (reference sequence). CDR3 size: 13 residues. CDR3: CASSPGQGYEQYF. The CDR3, as DNA: TGTGCCAGCAGCCCCGGACAGGGTTACGAGCAGTACTTC.

V usage is TRBV27 and J usage is TRBJ1-6; unclear D gene. Trimming shortened V by 6 bases and J by 0 bases, and 18 bases separated the two germline ends. Germline loops: CDR1 MNHEY, CDR2 SMNVEV (reference sequence). The CDR3 sequence is 18 residues long. CDR3 sequence reads: CASSRMMGMSSYNSPLHF. The CDR3 nucleotides read TGTGCCAGCAGCCGCATGATGGGGATGAGCTCCTATAATTCACCCCTCCACTTT.

The chain couples TRBV6-6 to TRBJ1-5; 9 bases fit TRBD1. The CDR3 extends over 15 amino acids. V trimming: 2 bases; J trimming: 3 bases; junction bases outside the gene matches: 2. CDR1 and CDR2 (germline): MNHNY, SVGAGI (reference sequence). CDR3: CASSYGTGFNQPQHF. CDR3 sequence (DNA): TGTGCCAGCAGTTACGGGACAGGGTTCAATCAGCCCCAGCATTTT.

This chain joins TRBV5-6 and TRBJ2-5; a weak D match, TRBD1 (6 bases). V was trimmed by 6 bases and J by 3 bases, leaving 24 bases between them. The CDR3 spans 17 residues. Germline assignment: CDR1 SGHDT and CDR2 YYEEEE. This chain's CDR3 is CASTRWGLSPLKETQYF. CDR3 DNA sequence: TGTGCCAGCACCCGGTGGGGGCTTTCCCCCTTAAAAGAGACCCAGTACTTC.

The V gene is TRBV6-5, the J gene TRBJ1-4; 11 nucleotides agree with TRBD1. Losses at the gene ends were 8 bases for V and 7 bases for J; bases not matched to a gene: 9. Germline V lookup: CDR1 MNHEY, CDR2 SVGAGI. The length of the CDR3 is 15 residues. Written as DNA, the CDR3 is TGTGCCAGCTGGGGACAGGGGGTGGGGAGTGAAAAACTGTTTTTT. Translated: CASWGQGVGSEKLFF.

The chain joins TRBV7-2 to TRBJ2-5, with 14 bases fitting TRBD2. The CDR3 loop spans 18 amino acids. The germline CDR1 and CDR2 sequences are SGHTA and FQGNSA. Trimming cost V 2 bases and J 5 bases; bases outside gene matches: 10. CDR3 residues: CASSLRLAGGLSKETQYF. For the CDR3, the DNA is TGTGCCAGCAGCTTAAGACTAGCGGGGGGGCTATCGAAGGAGACCCAGTACTTC.

On this clone: The junction shows a germline mismatch at one end, possibly a read error. This CDR3 is CAWSHMSGAYF. CDR3 in DNA: TGTGCCTGGAGTCACATGTCCGGGGCCTACTTC. The chain employs TRBV30 and TRBJ1-2, with D possibly being TRBD1 (5 bases). This CDR3 is built from 11 residues. Germline values: CDR1 GTSNPN, CDR2 SVGIG (reference sequence).

The V gene is TRBV3-1 (or the pseudogene TRBV3-2), the J gene TRBJ2-3; D is possibly TRBD1 or TRBD2 (5 bases each). V was cut by 4 bases and J by 0 bases, with 11 bases left in between. The germline CDR1 and CDR2 sequences are LGHDT and YNNKEL (reference sequence). This CDR3 contains 15 residues. In nucleotides, the CDR3 is TGTGCCAGCAGCCCGTGGGACGGTAGCACAGATACGCAGTATTTT. Translated: CASSPWDGSTDTQYF.

The chain carries TRBV9 and TRBJ1-5; D uncertain. Germline V gene sequence: CDR1 SGDLS, CDR2 YYNGEE. Between the trimmed V and J ends, which lost 0 bases and 4 bases, there was a span of 11 bases. This CDR3 is built from 15 residues. The CDR3 region is CASSVAGGRNQPQHF. The CDR3 DNA reads as TGTGCCAGCAGCGTAGCGGGAGGCCGGAATCAGCCCCAGCATTTT.

V is TRBV7-2 and J is TRBJ2-7, with TRBD1 as a possible D gene (6 bases). With 6 bases removed from V and 1 base from J, the gap between germline ends came to 16 bases. Germline V gene lookup returns CDR1 SGHTA and CDR2 FQGNSA. The CDR3 sequence is 15 residues long. CDR3 residues: CASRLASQGSYEQYF. The DNA for the CDR3 is TGTGCCAGCAGATTGGCGAGTCAGGGGTCCTACGAGCAGTACTTC.

The chain has TRBV19 and TRBJ1-5; D not certain. The CDR3 covers 13 residues. The V end lost 2 bases, the J end lost 6 bases, and 8 bases lay between the germline ends. CDR1 and CDR2 (germline): LNHDA, SQIVND (reference sequence). CDR3 bases: TGTGCCAGTAGTATAAGTACGGGTCAGCCCCAGCATTTT. Amino acids: CASSISTGQPQHF.

V and J are TRBV7-6 and TRBJ2-7; unclear D gene. Per the germline V gene, CDR1 is SGHVS and CDR2 is FNYEAQ. The V and J ends lost 5 bases and 8 bases respectively, with 22 bases between them. This CDR3 contains 15 residues. The CDR3 region is CASSPKAARPTKQYF. CDR3 coding DNA: TGTGCCAGCAGCCCAAAGGCCGCCCGACCTACGAAGCAGTACTTC.

This sequence joins TRBV5-1 and TRBJ1-2; D is ambiguous. The CDR3 covers 14 residues. Germline CDR1 SGHRS, CDR2 YFSETQ. V lost 4 bases and J 4 bases, leaving 14 bases between the germline ends. The CDR3 sequence: CASSAYQTPYGYTF. The CDR3 DNA sequence: TGCGCCAGCAGCGCCTACCAGACCCCCTATGGCTACACCTTC.

The rearrangement uses TRBV9 and TRBJ1-1; TRBD1 matches at 7 bases. V was pared by 4 bases and J by 5 bases, with 11 bases of the junction left unmatched. CDR3 length: 15 residues. Germline V lookup: CDR1 SGDLS, CDR2 YYNGEE. The CDR3 here is CASSPPKQGRTEAFF. CDR3 coding DNA: TGTGCCAGCAGCCCCCCCAAACAGGGGCGGACTGAAGCTTTCTTT. Full variable domain (rest looked up from reference TRBV9 and TRBJ1-1): DSGVTQTPKHLITATGQRVTLRCSPRSGDLSVYWYQQSLDQGLQFLIQYYNGEERAKGNILERFSAQQFPDLHSELNLSSLELGDSALYFCASSPPKQGRTEAFFGQGTRLTVV.